The table lists the clone carrying this TCR beta chain with many counts. This specimen comes from a study of T-cell memory formation after mild COVID-19. Trimming took off 5 bases at V and 0 bases at J, with 17 bases between the two ends. The germline V gene encodes CDR1 SGHTA and CDR2 FQGNSA. The CDR3 sequence is 16 residues long. TCRdb reanalysed the 5' RACE reads using MiXCR and keeps one entry per CDR3 protein. Of 470,000 or so distinct CDR3 sequences listed, 15% to 25% are singletons. The rearrangement joins TRBV7-2 to TRBJ2-7; D possibly corresponds to TRBD2 (6 bases). This TCR came from an adult woman who had mild COVID-19 (a few samples of this study predate the infection). Cell type and time point are not known. The specimen sequenced was PBMCs or a T cell subset sorted from them (not recorded which). The CDR3 loop reads CASSLGPGESSYEQYF. The CDR3 nucleotides are TGTGCCAGCAGCCTGGGGCCGGGGGAGAGCTCCTACGAGCAGTACTTC. Full variable domain (rest looked up from reference TRBV7-2 and TRBJ2-7): GAGVSQSPSNKVTEKGKDVELRCDPISGHTALYWYRQSLGQGLEFLIYFQGNSAPDKSGLPSDRFSAERTGGSVSTLTIQRTQQEDSAVYLCASSLGPGESSYEQYFGPGTRLTVT.